In its sample, the clone carrying this TCR beta chain was seen a few times. Its antigen is not identified. Trimming stripped 3 bases from V and 4 bases from J, with 8 bases between. The CDR3 is 12 amino acids. Germline V gene data show CDR1 as DFQATT and CDR2 as SNEGSKA (reference sequence). This sample was included in a study of vaccination and CD4 T cells after COVID-19. Study results and caveats: Only after vaccination were a median roughly 86% of convalescents' reactive clones seen.

From the PCR reads, TCRdb called clonotypes with MiXCR, one entry per CDR3 protein. The sample includes about 20,000 distinct CDR3 sequences, 62% of them seen just once. V usage is TRBV20-1 and J usage is TRBJ2-3, with D possibly TRBD2 on 6 matching bases. The receptor comes from a human donor who had recovered from COVID-19. The material sequenced was CD4+ T cells from blood, taken before SARS-CoV-2 vaccination. The CDR3 here is CSASGSPDTQYF. For the CDR3, the DNA is TGCAGTGCTAGCGGGAGCCCAGATACGCAGTATTTT.